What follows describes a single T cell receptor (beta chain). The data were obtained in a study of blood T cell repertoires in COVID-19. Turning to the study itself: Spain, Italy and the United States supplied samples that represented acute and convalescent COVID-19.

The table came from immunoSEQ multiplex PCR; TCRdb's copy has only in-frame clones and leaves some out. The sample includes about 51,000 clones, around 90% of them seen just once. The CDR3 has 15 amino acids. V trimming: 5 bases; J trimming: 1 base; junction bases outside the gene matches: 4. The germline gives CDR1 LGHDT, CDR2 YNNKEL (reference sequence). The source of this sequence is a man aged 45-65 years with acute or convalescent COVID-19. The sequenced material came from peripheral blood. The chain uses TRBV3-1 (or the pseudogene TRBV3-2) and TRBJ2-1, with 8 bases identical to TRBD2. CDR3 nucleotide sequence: TGTGCCAGCAGCGCAAGCGGGGGTTCCTACAATGAGCAGTTCTTC. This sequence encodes CASSASGGSYNEQFF.